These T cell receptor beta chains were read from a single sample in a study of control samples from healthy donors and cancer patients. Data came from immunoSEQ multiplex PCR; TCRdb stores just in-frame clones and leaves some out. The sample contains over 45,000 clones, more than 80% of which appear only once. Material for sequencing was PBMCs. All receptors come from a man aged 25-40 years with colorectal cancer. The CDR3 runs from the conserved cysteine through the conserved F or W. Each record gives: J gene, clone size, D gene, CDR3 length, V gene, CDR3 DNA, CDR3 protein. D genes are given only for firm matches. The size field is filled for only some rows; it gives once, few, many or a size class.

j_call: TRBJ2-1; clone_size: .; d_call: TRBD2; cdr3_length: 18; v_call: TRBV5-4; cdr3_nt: TGTGCCAGCAGGAGGGCGGGAGGGCTAGCGGGGGGATACAATGAGCAGTTCTTC; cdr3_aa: CASRRAGGLAGGYNEQFF
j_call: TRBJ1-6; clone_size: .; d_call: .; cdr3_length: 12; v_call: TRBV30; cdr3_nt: TGTGCCTGGAGTGTATGGAATTCACCCCTCCACTTT; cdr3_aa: CAWSVWNSPLHF
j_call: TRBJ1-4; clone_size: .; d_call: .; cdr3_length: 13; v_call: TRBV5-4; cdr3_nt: TGTGCCAGCAGCTTGTCGGGGGTTGAAAAACTGTTTTTT; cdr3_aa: CASSLSGVEKLFF
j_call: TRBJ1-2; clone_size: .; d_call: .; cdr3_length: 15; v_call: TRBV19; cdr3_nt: TGTGCCAGTAGTGAACAGGGAGACTTCAACTATGGCTACACCTTC; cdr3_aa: CASSEQGDFNYGYTF
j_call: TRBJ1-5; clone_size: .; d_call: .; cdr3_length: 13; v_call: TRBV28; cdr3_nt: TGTGCCAGCAGGGAAATGGGGAATCAGCCCCAGCATTTT; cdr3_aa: CASREMGNQPQHF
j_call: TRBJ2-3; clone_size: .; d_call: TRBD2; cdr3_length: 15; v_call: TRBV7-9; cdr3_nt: TGTGCCAGCAGCTTAGTCGGGGGGTTCACAGATACGCAGTATTTT; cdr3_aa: CASSLVGGFTDTQYF
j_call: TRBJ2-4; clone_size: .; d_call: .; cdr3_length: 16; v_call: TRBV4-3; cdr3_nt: TGCGCCAGCAGCCAAGAGAGATCACAGGGTTCAAACATTCAGTACTTC; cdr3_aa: CASSQERSQGSNIQYF
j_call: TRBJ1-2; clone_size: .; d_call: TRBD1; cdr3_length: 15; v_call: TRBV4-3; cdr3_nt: TGCGCCAGCAGCGAAACGGGACAGCCTAACTATGGCTACACCTTC; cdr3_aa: CASSETGQPNYGYTF
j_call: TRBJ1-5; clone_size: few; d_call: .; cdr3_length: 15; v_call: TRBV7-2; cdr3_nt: TGTGCCAGCAGCTTAGGGTACAGGAGCAATCAGCCCCAGCATTTT; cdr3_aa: CASSLGYRSNQPQHF
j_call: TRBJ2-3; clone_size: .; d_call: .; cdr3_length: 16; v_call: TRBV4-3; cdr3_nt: TGCGCCAGCAGCCAAGAGGCAGGGAGGAACACAGATACGCAGTATTTT; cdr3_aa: CASSQEAGRNTDTQYF
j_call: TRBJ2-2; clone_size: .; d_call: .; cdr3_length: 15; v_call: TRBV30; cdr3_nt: TGTGCCTGGAGTGTAGGAGGGAGATCCACCGGGGAGCTGTTTTTT; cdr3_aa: CAWSVGGRSTGELFF
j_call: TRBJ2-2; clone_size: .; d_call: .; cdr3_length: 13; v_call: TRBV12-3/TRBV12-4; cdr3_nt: TGTGCCAGCAGCTCAGGGGTAACCGGGGAGCTGTTTTTT; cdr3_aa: CASSSGVTGELFF
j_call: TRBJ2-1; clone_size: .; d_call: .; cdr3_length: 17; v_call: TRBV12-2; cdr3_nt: TGTGCAAGTCGCTCAGGGTCAGGGGGTCTCTTTTCCAATGAGCAGTTCTTC; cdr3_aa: CASRSGSGGLFSNEQFF
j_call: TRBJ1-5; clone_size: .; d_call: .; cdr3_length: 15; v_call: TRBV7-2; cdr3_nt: TGTGCCAGCAGCTTAGACCGCTATAGCAATCAGCCCCAGCATTTT; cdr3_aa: CASSLDRYSNQPQHF
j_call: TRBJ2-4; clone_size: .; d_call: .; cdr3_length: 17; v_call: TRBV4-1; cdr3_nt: TGCGCCAGCAGCCAAGGAGGAGGAACCTGGGTCGGAAACATTCAGTACTTC; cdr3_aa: CASSQGGGTWVGNIQYF
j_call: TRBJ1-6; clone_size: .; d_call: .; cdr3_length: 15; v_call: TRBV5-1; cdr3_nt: TGCGCCAGCAGCTTGACGAGCTCCTATAATTCACCCCTCCACTTT; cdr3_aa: CASSLTSSYNSPLHF
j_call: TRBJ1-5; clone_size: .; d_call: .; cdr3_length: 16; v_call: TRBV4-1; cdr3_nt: TGCGCCAGCAGCCAAGGTGGACTGTATAGCAATCAGCCCCAGCATTTT; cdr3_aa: CASSQGGLYSNQPQHF
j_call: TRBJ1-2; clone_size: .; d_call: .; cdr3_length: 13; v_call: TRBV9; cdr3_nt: TGTGCCAGCAGCGTAGAGGGAAACGGCGGCTACACCTTC; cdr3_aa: CASSVEGNGGYTF
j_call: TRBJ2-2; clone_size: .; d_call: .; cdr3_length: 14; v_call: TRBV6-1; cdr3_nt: TGTGCCAGCAGTGAGAACCGTAACACCGGGGAGCTGTTTTTT; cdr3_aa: CASSENRNTGELFF
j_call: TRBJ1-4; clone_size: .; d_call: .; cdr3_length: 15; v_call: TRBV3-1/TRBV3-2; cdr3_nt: TGTGCCAGCAGCCAAGATTGGGGGGGGCATGAAAAACTGTTTTTT; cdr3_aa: CASSQDWGGHEKLFF
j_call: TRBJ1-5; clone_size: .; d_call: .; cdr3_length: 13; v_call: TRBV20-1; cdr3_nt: TGCAGTGCTAGTAGAGGGGGCAATCAGCCCCAGCATTTT; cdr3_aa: CSASRGGNQPQHF
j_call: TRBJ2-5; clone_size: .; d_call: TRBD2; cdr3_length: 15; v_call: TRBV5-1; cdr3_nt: TGCGCCAGCAGCTGGGAGGGGAATTCGGGAGAGACCCAGTACTTC; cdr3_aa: CASSWEGNSGETQYF
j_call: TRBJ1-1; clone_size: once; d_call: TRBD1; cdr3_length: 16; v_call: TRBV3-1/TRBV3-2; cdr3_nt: TGTGCCAGCAGACCTGGGACAGGGAAGGGTAACACTGAAGCTTTCTTT; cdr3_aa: CASRPGTGKGNTEAFF
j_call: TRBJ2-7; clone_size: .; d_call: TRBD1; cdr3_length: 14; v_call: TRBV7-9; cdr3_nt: TGTGCCAGCAGCCCGTGGACAGGGGCCTACGAGCAGTACTTC; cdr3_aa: CASSPWTGAYEQYF
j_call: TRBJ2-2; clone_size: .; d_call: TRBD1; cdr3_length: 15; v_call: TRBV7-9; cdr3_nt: TGTGCCAGCAGCTTATTAGGGGGCGACACCGGGGAGCTGTTTTTT; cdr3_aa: CASSLLGGDTGELFF
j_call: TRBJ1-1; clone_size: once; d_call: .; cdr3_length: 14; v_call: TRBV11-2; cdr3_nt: TGTGCTAGCAGCTTAGTGGCAGGGGCATCTGAAGCTTTCTTT; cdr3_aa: CASSLVAGASEAFF
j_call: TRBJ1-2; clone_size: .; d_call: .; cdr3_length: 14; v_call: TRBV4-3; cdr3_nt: TGCGCCAGCAGCCAAGACAGAACCTCCTATGGCTACACCTTC; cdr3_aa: CASSQDRTSYGYTF
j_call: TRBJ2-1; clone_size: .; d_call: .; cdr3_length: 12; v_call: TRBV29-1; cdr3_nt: TGCAGCGTACACCTTGGAGGCAATGAGCAGTTCTTC; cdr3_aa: CSVHLGGNEQFF
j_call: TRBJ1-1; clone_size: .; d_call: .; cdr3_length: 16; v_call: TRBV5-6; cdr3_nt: TGTGCCAGCAGCCCGCAAGGGGCAGCTATGAACACTGAAGCTTTCTTT; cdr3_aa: CASSPQGAAMNTEAFF
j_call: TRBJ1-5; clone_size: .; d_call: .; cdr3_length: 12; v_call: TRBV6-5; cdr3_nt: TGTGCCAGCAGTACCGGTAGGCAGCCCCAGCATTTT; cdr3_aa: CASSTGRQPQHF
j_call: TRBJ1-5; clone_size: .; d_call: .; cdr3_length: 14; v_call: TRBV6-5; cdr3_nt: TGTGCCAGCAGTAGCAGGGTGCAGAATCAGCCCCAGCATTTT; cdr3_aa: CASSSRVQNQPQHF
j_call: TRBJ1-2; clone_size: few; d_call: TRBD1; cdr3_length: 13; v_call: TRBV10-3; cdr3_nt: TGTGCCGCAGCCGGGACAGGATATTATGGCTACACCTTC; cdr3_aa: CAAAGTGYYGYTF
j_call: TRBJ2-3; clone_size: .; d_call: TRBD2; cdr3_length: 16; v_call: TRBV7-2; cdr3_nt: TGTGCCAGCAGCTCACGACTAGCCGTCTACACAGATACGCAGTATTTT; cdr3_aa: CASSSRLAVYTDTQYF
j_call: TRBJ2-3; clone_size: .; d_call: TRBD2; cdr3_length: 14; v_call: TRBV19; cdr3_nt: TGTGCCAGTAGTATGCTAGCGGATGAAGATACGCAGTATTTT; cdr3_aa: CASSMLADEDTQYF
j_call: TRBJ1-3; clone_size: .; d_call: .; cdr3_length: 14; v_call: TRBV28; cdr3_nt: TGTGCCAGCAGTTCGCGGGGGACTGGAAACACCATATATTTT; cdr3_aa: CASSSRGTGNTIYF
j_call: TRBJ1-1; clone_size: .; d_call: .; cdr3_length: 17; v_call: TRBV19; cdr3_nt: TGTGCCAGTAGGACGCCCCCCCTAGGAGTGACTAACACTGAAGCTTTCTTT; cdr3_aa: CASRTPPLGVTNTEAFF
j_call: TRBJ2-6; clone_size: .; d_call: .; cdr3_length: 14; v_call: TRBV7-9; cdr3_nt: TGTGCCAGCAGCTCAGGGGTGAGGGCCAACGTCCTGACTTTC; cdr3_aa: CASSSGVRANVLTF
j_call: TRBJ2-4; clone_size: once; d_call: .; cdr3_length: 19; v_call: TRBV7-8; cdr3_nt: TGTGCCAGCAGCTTATCCCAGGGTAGCGGATATATAGCCAAAAACATTCAGTACTTC; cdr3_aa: CASSLSQGSGYIAKNIQYF
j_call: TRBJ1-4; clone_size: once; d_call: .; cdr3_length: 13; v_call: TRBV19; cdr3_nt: TGTGCCAGTAGTATGGACGCGGAGGAAAAACTGTTTTTT; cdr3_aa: CASSMDAEEKLFF
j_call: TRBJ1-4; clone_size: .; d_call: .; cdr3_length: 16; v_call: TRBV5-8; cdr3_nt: TGTGCCAGCAGTTTTAGGGGGGCGCCGGTAGCAGAAAAACTGTTTTTT; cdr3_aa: CASSFRGAPVAEKLFF
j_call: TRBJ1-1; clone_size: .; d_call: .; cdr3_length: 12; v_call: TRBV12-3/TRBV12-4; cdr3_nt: TGTGCCAGCAGACACTCGAACACTGAAGCTTTCTTT; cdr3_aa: CASRHSNTEAFF
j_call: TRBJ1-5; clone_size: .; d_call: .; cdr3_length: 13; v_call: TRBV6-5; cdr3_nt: TGTGCCAGCAGAGAGGGGTACAATCAGCCCCAGCATTTT; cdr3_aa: CASREGYNQPQHF
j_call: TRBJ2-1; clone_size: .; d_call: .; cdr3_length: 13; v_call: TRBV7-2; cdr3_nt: TGTGCCAGCGAGCTTATCCCCCTTGGTGAGCAGTTCTTC; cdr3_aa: CASELIPLGEQFF
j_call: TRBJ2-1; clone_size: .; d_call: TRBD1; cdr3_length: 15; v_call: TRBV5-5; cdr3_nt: TGTGCCAGCAGCTTGGAACAGGGGTACTACAATGAGCAGTTCTTC; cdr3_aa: CASSLEQGYYNEQFF
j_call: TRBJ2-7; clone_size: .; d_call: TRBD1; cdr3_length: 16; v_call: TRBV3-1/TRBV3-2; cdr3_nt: TGTGCCAGCAGCCACACAGGACAGGGCGTTAACAGGGAGCAGTACTTC; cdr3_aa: CASSHTGQGVNREQYF
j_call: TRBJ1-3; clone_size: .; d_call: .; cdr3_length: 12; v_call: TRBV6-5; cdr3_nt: TGTGCCAGCAGTTACTCGGGGGGCACCATATATTTT; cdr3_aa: CASSYSGGTIYF
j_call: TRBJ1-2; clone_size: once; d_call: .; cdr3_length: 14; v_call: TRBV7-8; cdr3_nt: TGTGCCAGCAGCTCCCTACAGGACCCCAATGGCTACACCTTC; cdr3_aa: CASSSLQDPNGYTF
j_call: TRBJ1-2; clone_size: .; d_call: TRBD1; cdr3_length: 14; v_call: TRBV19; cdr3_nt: TGTGCCAGTAGTATCGGGACAGCTGGCTATGGCTACACCTTC; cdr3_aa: CASSIGTAGYGYTF
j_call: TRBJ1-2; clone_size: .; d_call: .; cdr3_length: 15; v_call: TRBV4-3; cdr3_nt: TGCGCCAGCAGCCAAGCTCGCGATATTAACTATGGCTACACCTTC; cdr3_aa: CASSQARDINYGYTF
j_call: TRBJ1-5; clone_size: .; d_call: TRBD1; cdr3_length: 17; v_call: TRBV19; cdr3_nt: TGTGCCAGTAGCCCAGGGGGAGGCCCCTTAAGCAATCAGCCCCAGCATTTT; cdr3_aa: CASSPGGGPLSNQPQHF
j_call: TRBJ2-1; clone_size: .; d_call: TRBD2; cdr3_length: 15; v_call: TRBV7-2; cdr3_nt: TGTGCCAGCAGTCCCGGACTAGCGGTTCGCGGTGAGCAGTTCTTC; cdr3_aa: CASSPGLAVRGEQFF
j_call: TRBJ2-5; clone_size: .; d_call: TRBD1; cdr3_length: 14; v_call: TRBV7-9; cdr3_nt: TGTGCCAGCAGACGACAGGGGGCAATGGAGACCCAGTACTTC; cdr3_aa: CASRRQGAMETQYF
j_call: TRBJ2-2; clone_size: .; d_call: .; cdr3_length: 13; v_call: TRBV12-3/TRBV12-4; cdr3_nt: TGTGCCAGCAGTCTCCAAGGGGGGAGGGAGCTGTTTTTT; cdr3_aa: CASSLQGGRELFF
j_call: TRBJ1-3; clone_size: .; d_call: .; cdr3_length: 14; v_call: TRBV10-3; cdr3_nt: TGTGCCATCGAGAGGGAGAACTCTGGAAACACCATATATTTT; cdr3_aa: CAIERENSGNTIYF
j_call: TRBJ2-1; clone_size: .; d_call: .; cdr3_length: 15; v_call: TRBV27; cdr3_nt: TGTGCCAGCAGTTTTGACTACCCGGAGGACAATGAGCAGTTCTTC; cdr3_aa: CASSFDYPEDNEQFF
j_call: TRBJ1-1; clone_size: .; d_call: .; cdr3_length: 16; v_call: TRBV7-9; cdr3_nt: TGTGCCAGCAGCTTAGCCAGGGGAGGTACGAACACTGAAGCTTTCTTT; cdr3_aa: CASSLARGGTNTEAFF
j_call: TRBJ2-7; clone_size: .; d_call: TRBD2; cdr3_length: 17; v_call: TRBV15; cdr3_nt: TGTGCCACCAGCGGACTAGCGGGGGGCTCATTGGCCTACGAGCAGTACTTC; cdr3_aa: CATSGLAGGSLAYEQYF
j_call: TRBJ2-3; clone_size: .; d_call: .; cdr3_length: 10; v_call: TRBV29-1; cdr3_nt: TGCAGCGTTGTTGGGAACACGCAGTATTTT; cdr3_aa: CSVVGNTQYF
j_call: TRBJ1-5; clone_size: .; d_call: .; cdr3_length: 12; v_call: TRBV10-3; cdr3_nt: TGTGCCATCAGTGGAGACTGGCAGCCCCAGCATTTT; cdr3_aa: CAISGDWQPQHF